These T cell receptor beta chains were read from a single sample in a study of blood T cell repertoires in COVID-19. The method was immunoSEQ multiplex PCR; TCRdb's version includes in-frame clones alone and lacks a portion of them. This repertoire shows fewer than 250,000 clones, 83% found once; its top ten account for 4.5% to 5%. Sequencing was performed on PBMCs or T cells enriched from blood (not recorded which). These receptors were obtained from a woman between 50 and 59 years old who had been exposed to COVID-19. Each CDR3 is given with its conserved first and last residue. The order of the fields is J gene, D gene, V gene, clone size, CDR3 length, CDR3 protein, CDR3 DNA. D genes are given only for firm matches. The listing skips clone size in some rows; elsewhere it reads once, few, many or a size class.

TRBJ1-5	.	TRBV20-1	.	14	CSASETYSNQPQHF	TGCAGTGCTAGTGAAACTTATAGCAATCAGCCCCAGCATTTT
TRBJ1-2	TRBD1	TRBV5-6	.	17	CASSLNKDRGFFYGYTF	TGTGCCAGCAGCTTAAATAAGGACAGGGGGTTCTTCTATGGCTACACCTTC
TRBJ1-1	.	TRBV28	once	13	CASIWGKNTEAFF	TGTGCCAGCATCTGGGGCAAGAACACTGAAGCTTTCTTT
TRBJ1-1	.	TRBV5-1	.	13	CASSSGGAAEAFF	TGCGCCAGCAGTTCCGGGGGGGCGGCTGAAGCTTTCTTT
TRBJ1-1	.	TRBV15	.	11	CATSREWSDSF	TGTGCCACCAGCAGAGAGTGGTCGGACTCATTT
TRBJ1-1	.	TRBV2	.	12	CASMGGPHEAFF	TGTGCCAGCATGGGGGGGCCCCATGAAGCTTTCTTT
TRBJ2-7	.	TRBV5-6	.	16	CASSSLDTTGYYEQYF	TGTGCCAGCAGCTCGCTAGATACTACAGGTTACTACGAGCAGTACTTC
TRBJ2-1	.	TRBV7-8	.	17	CASSLEFWGQRLNEQFF	TGTGCCAGCAGCTTAGAATTCTGGGGACAAAGACTCAATGAGCAGTTCTTC
TRBJ2-7	.	TRBV12-2	.	15	CASRFRLAEIYEQYF	TGTGCAAGTCGCTTTAGACTAGCGGAGATCTACGAGCAGTACTTC
TRBJ1-6	.	TRBV30	.	12	CASGFGNSPLHF	TGTGCCTCGGGTTTCGGAAATTCACCCCTCCACTTT
TRBJ2-7	TRBD1	TRBV6-1	.	15	CASSEARGLVYEQYF	TGTGCCAGCAGTGAAGCGAGGGGGCTTGTCTACGAGCAGTACTTC
TRBJ2-4	TRBD1	TRBV9	.	14	CASSPQGAVNIQYF	TGTGCCAGCAGCCCCCAGGGGGCGGTAAACATTCAGTACTTC
TRBJ2-6	.	TRBV4-3	.	16	CASSQERAAGANVLTF	TGCGCCAGCAGCCAAGAGAGAGCGGCTGGGGCCAACGTCCTGACTTTC
TRBJ2-7	TRBD1	TRBV2	.	15	CASSGSDRRSYEQYF	TGTGCCAGCAGTGGGTCGGACAGGAGATCCTACGAGCAGTACTTC
TRBJ2-7	TRBD2	TRBV28	.	14	CASSRGGNFYEQYF	TGTGCCAGCAGTCGCGGGGGAAATTTCTACGAGCAGTACTTC
TRBJ2-7	.	TRBV15	.	12	CATSRQYYEQYF	TGTGCCACCAGCAGACAGTACTACGAGCAGTACTTC